A single sample is the source of the 21 T cell receptor beta chains below, sequenced in a study of T-cell reconstitution after alpha-beta-depleted transplantation in children. Unique molecular identifiers were used to barcode this TCRbeta library. One entry per CDR3 protein results from TCRdb running MiXCR on the PCR reads. The sample consists of about 490,000 distinct CDR3 sequences, under 12% of them appearing once. The specimen comprised PBMCs, sampled before TCRalphabeta/CD19-depleted stem cell transplant. Every receptor here comes from a child aged 2 to 15 with inherited bone marrow failure, due to receive a stem cell transplant.

This clonotype showed up many times. This sequence joins TRBV3-1 and TRBJ2-1; 10 bases match TRBD1. V was pared by 3 bases and J by 4 bases, with 12 bases of the junction left unmatched. Germline V gene sequence: CDR1 LGHDT, CDR2 YNNKEL (reference sequence). The CDR3 spans 18 residues. The CDR3 sequence: CASSHQRPGTGVYNEQFF. In nucleotides, the CDR3 is TGTGCCAGCAGCCACCAAAGACCCGGGACAGGGGTTTACAATGAGCAGTTCTTC.

This clonotype was detected ten times or more. This chain uses TRBV5-1 with TRBJ1-6; D is uncertain. The germline gives CDR1 SGHRS, CDR2 YFSETQ. V lost 4 bases and J lost 15, with 8 bases in between. CDR3 length: 10 amino acids. In DNA form, the CDR3 reads TGCGCCAGCAGCGGAGGACTCCTCCACTTT. Translating gives CASSGGLLHF.

The chain is built from TRBV7-9 and TRBJ2-1; TRBD2 matches at 11 bases. This CDR3 region has 14 residues. Germline V CDR1 and CDR2: SEHNR, FQNEAQ (reference sequence). With V trimmed by 6 bases and J by 4 bases, 2 bases remained unmatched. The CDR3, as DNA: TGTGCCAGCAGACGGACTAGCGGGTACAATGAGCAGTTCTTC. It specifies CASRRTSGYNEQFF.

The V and J genes are TRBV7-8 and TRBJ1-5, with D perhaps TRBD1 (5 bases). The CDR3 length is 13 residues. Germline V lookup: CDR1 SGHVS, CDR2 FQNEAQ. V gave up 1 base and J gave up 7 bases, with 8 bases separating them. The CDR3, as DNA: TGTGCCAGCAGCTTAGACAGGTCACAGCCCCAGCATTTT. Amino acid sequence: CASSLDRSQPQHF.

This clonotype has just a few counts. This chain connects TRBV20-1 to TRBJ2-1; a weak D match, TRBD1 (5 bases). Trimming left V 1 base short and J 6 bases short, with 16 bases between. The CDR3 spans 15 residues. Per the germline V gene, CDR1 is DFQATT and CDR2 is SNEGSKA (reference sequence). The CDR3 region is CSARVDKLYANEQFF. In nucleotides, the CDR3 is TGCAGTGCTAGAGTGGACAAACTGTACGCCAATGAGCAGTTCTTC.

This clonotype was detected many times. This chain joins TRBV20-1 and TRBJ2-7; D ambiguous. Germline V CDR1 and CDR2: DFQATT, SNEGSKA (reference sequence). The V end was cut by 0 bases, the J end by 0 bases, with 9 bases between. CDR3 length equals 14 residues. Here the CDR3 DNA reads TGCAGTGCTAGAGATCCCAGCGACTCCTACGAGCAGTACTTC. Its translation: CSARDPSDSYEQYF.

V gene TRBV30 combines with J gene TRBJ2-1; D is unresolved. The V and J ends lost 2 bases and 6 bases respectively, with 14 bases between them. CDR1 GTSNPN and CDR2 SVGIG come from the germline V gene (reference sequence). This CDR3 contains 14 residues. The DNA of the CDR3 is TGTGCCTGGAGTATTACCCCACTTGGCAATGAGCAGTTCTTC. Its protein is CAWSITPLGNEQFF. The entire variable domain, with the rest obtained from reference TRBV30 and TRBJ2-1, is as follows: SQTIHQWPATLVQPVGSPLSLECTVEGTSNPNLYWYRQAAGRGLQLLFYSVGIGQISSEVPQNLSASRPQDRQFILSSKKLLLSDSGFYLCAWSITPLGNEQFFGPGTRLTVL.

The V and J genes are TRBV9 and TRBJ2-7; 7 bases agree with TRBD1. In germline, CDR1 is SGDLS, CDR2 YYNGEE. The CDR3 runs 15 residues. V lost 4 bases, J lost 5 bases, and 12 bases stayed unmatched. CDR3 coding DNA: TGTGCCAGCAGCCCACATAAGACAGGGTCCCACGAGCAGTACTTC. The encoded protein is CASSPHKTGSHEQYF.

This clonotype was found many times. The genes are TRBV7-6 and TRBJ2-3; the D gene could be TRBD1 or TRBD2 (5 bases each). This CDR3 comprises 16 residues. Germline CDR1 SGHVS, CDR2 FNYEAQ. V was trimmed by 5 bases and J by 5 bases, leaving 20 bases between them. The CDR3 DNA reads TGTGCCAGCAGCACAGAGTTGGGGGAGTTCGGAGATACGCAGTATTTT. Translated: CASSTELGEFGDTQYF. Using reference TRBV7-6 and TRBJ2-3 for the parts outside the CDR3, the full variable domain is GAGVSQSPRYKVTKRGQDVALRCDPISGHVSLYWYRQALGQGPEFLTYFNYEAQQDKSGLPNDRFSAERPEGSISTLTIQRTEQRDSAMYRCASSTELGEFGDTQYFGPGTRLTVL.

In this sample, this clonotype turned up many times. The gene calls are TRBV27 and TRBJ2-3; TRBD2 aligns across 14 bases. Germline CDR1 reads MNHEY; CDR2 reads SMNVEV (reference sequence). The CDR3 totals 15 residues. After removal of 0 bases from V and 13 bases from J, the junction contained 6 bases not matched to a gene. The chain's CDR3 is CASSLSGLAGVREYF. Written as DNA, the CDR3 is TGTGCCAGCAGTTTATCGGGACTAGCGGGAGTTCGGGAGTATTTT.

This clonotype turned up a few times. The chain employs TRBV20-1 and TRBJ2-7; no definite D call. V lost 3 bases and J 5 bases, leaving 8 bases between the germline ends. CDR1 is DFQATT and CDR2 is SNEGSKA in the germline V gene (reference sequence). This CDR3 contains 11 residues. CDR3 DNA: TGCAGTGCTAGTAGTGCTGACGAGCAGTACTTC. As protein: CSASSADEQYF.

At least ten counts were recorded for this clonotype. V is TRBV5-1 and J is TRBJ2-7; 10 bases fit TRBD2. Germline assignment: CDR1 SGHRS and CDR2 YFSETQ. This CDR3 has 15 residues. V dropped 5 bases and J dropped 5; count of bases not matched to a gene: 10. DNA for the CDR3: TGCGCCAGCAGTCAAACTAGCGGGATTCCCCACGAGCAGTACTTC. This encodes CASSQTSGIPHEQYF.

This clonotype was counted between two and nine times. CDR3 region: CASSPPVGSTSYEQYF. CDR3 DNA sequence: TGTGCCAGCAGCCCACCCGTCGGGTCTACCTCCTACGAGCAGTACTTC. The rearrangement links TRBV16 to TRBJ2-7, with unresolved D. Germline V gene lookup returns CDR1 KGHSY and CDR2 FQNENV. V shed 4 bases and J shed 0 bases, with 16 bases lying between them. CDR3 length equals 16 residues.

This clonotype was observed many times. The chain uses TRBV19 and TRBJ2-2; D remains ambiguous. Germline V gene sequence: CDR1 LNHDA, CDR2 SQIVND (reference sequence). This CDR3 spans 15 amino acids. V was clipped by 2 bases and J by 5 bases, with 12 bases between them. The CDR3 loop reads CASSIFEVETGELFF. For the CDR3, the DNA is TGTGCCAGTAGTATATTCGAGGTGGAAACCGGGGAGCTGTTTTTT.

CDR3 residues: CASSEGTGSSYEQYF. The DNA of the CDR3 is TGCGCCAGCAGTGAGGGAACGGGGAGCTCCTACGAGCAGTACTTC. The chain uses TRBV10-2 and TRBJ2-7, with a possible D match to TRBD2 (5 bases). V lost 2 bases and J 0 bases, leaving 11 bases between the germline ends. The CDR3 sequence is 15 residues long. The germline gives CDR1 WSHSY, CDR2 SAAADI.

The chain joins TRBV25-1 to TRBJ2-1; D ambiguous. V was trimmed by 3 bases and J by 4 bases, leaving 13 bases between them. The CDR3 contains 15 residues. Germline loops: CDR1 MGHDK, CDR2 SYGVNS. DNA of the CDR3: TGTGCCAGCAGTGACCCAGGCAGGCGATACAATGAGCAGTTCTTC. Amino acid sequence: CASSDPGRRYNEQFF.

This chain links TRBV7-2 with TRBJ2-7; D tentatively fits TRBD1 or TRBD2 (6 bases each). Germline assignment: CDR1 SGHTA and CDR2 FQGNSA. Trimming pared 5 bases from V and 4 bases from J, leaving 18 bases between. The CDR3 runs 15 residues. This CDR3 is CASSRGARSLYEQYF. CDR3 bases: TGTGCCAGCAGCAGGGGGGCTAGATCCTTGTACGAGCAGTACTTC.

This clonotype was counted many times. The rearrangement links TRBV27 to TRBJ1-5, with a weak D call TRBD1 (5 bases). The CDR3 consists of 16 residues. Trimming removed 6 bases at V and 0 bases at J, with 15 bases between. Germline V gene lookup returns CDR1 MNHEY and CDR2 SMNVEV (reference sequence). The CDR3: CASRYTGSLSNQPQHF. The CDR3 DNA reads TGTGCCAGCAGATACACAGGATCCCTTAGCAATCAGCCCCAGCATTTT.

This clonotype has at least ten counts. V is TRBV11-3 and J is TRBJ2-1; no clear D gene. Trimming removed 2 bases at V and 3 bases at J, with 8 bases between. The CDR3 is 14 amino acids. Germline CDR1 is SGHNT and CDR2 is YENEEA. CDR3 nucleotides: TGTGCCAGCAGCTTATTTGGGCGCTACAATGAGCAGTTCTTC. It encodes CASSLFGRYNEQFF.

As regards this clonotype: A much larger clone is a single base away; this may be a read error. This chain joins TRBV10-3 and TRBJ2-7; D is perhaps TRBD1 or TRBD2 (5 bases each). From germline, CDR1 is ENHRY and CDR2 SYGVKD. The CDR3 consists of 14 residues. CDR3 bases: TGTCCCATCAGTGAGGGACGGAGCTCCTACGAGCAGTACTTC. This sequence encodes CPISEGRSSYEQYF.

The sample holds a few counts of this clonotype. The rearrangement links TRBV20-1 to TRBJ2-1, with 11 bases fitting TRBD2. This CDR3 is 15 amino acids long. V dropped 5 bases and J dropped 7; count of bases not matched to a gene: 10. Per germline, CDR1 DFQATT and CDR2 SNEGSKA (reference sequence). Here the CDR3 reads CSAGLSGRAGNEQFF. The CDR3 coding sequence is TGCAGTGCTGGACTTAGCGGGAGGGCGGGGAATGAGCAGTTCTTC.